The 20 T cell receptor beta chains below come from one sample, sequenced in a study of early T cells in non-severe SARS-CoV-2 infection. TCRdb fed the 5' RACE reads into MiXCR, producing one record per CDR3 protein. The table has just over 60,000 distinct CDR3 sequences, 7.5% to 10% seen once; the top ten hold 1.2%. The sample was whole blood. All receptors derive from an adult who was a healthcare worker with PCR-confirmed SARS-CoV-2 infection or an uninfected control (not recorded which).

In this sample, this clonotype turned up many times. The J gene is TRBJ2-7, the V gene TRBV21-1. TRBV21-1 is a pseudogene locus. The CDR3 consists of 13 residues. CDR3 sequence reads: CASSNRVSHEQYV. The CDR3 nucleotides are TGTGCCAGCAGCAACCGTGTCTCACACGAGCAGTACGTC.

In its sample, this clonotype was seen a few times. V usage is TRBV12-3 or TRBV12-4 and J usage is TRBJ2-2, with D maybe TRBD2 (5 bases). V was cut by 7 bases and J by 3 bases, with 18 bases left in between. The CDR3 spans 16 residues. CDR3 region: CASTRFRDRDTGELFF. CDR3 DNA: TGTGCCAGCACCCGATTCCGGGATAGGGACACCGGGGAGCTGTTTTTT.

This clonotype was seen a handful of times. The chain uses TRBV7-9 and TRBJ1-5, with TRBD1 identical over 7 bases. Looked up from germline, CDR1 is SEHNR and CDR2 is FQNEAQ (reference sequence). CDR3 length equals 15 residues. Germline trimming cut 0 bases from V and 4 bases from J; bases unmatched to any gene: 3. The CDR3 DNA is TGTGCCAGCAGCTTAGCAGGGGGCCCAAATCAGCCCCAGCATTTT. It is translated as CASSLAGGPNQPQHF.

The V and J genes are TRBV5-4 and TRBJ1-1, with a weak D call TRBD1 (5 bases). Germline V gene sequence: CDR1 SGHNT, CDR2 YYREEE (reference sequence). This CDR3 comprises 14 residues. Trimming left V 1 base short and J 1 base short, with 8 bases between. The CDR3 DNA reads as TGTGCCAGCAGCTTGAGGGGCAGGAACACTGAAGCTTTCTTT. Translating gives CASSLRGRNTEAFF. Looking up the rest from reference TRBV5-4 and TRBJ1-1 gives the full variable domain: ETGVTQSPTHLIKTRGQQVTLRCSSQSGHNTVSWYQQALGQGPQFIFQYYREEENGRGNFPPRFSGLQFPNYSSELNVNALELDDSALYLCASSLRGRNTEAFFGQGTRLTVV.

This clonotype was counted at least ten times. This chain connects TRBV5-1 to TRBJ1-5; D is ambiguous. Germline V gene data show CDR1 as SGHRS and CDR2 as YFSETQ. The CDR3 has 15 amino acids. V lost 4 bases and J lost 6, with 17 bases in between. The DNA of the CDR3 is TGCGCCAGCAGCCCCGACGTGCGGGGAGGTCAGCCCCAGCATTTT. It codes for CASSPDVRGGQPQHF.

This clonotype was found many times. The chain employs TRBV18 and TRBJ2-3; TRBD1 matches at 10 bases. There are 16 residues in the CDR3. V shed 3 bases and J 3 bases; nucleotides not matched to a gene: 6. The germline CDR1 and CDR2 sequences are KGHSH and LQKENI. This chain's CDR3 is CASSPDRGYFTDTQYF. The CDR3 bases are TGTGCCAGCTCACCGGACAGGGGGTATTTTACAGATACGCAGTATTTT.

The DNA for the CDR3 is TGTGCCAGCAATCGCGGGGGGCTGGGAGATACGCAGTATTTT. It translates to CASNRGGLGDTQYF. The chain uses TRBV12-3 or TRBV12-4 and TRBJ2-3, with 8 bases aligning to TRBD2. V dropped 7 bases and J dropped 5; count of bases not matched to a gene: 8. The CDR3 runs 14 residues.

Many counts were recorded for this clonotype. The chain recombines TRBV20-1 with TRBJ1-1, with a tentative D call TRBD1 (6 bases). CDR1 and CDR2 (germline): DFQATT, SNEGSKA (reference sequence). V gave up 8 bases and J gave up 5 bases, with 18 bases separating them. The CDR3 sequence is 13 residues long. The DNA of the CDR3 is TGCAGTTCAGAGGACAGTTTGGGGACTGAAGCTTTCTTT. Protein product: CSSEDSLGTEAFF.

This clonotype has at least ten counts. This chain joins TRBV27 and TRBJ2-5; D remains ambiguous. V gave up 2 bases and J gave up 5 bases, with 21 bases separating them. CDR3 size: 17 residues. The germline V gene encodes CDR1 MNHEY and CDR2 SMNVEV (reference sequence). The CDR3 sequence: CASSLRPRADLHETQYF. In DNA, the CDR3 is TGTGCCAGCAGTTTAAGGCCCCGGGCCGACCTCCATGAGACCCAGTACTTC.

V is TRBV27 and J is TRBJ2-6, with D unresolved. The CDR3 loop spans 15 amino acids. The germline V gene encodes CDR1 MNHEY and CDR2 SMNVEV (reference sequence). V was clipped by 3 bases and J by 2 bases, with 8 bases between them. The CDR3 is CASSFTGAGANVLTF. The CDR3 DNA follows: TGTGCCAGCAGTTTCACCGGTGCTGGGGCCAACGTCCTGACTTTC.

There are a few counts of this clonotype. In DNA, the CDR3 is TGTGCCAGCAGCCACCGACTAGCGGCTGGACCTACGCAGTATTTT. As protein: CASSHRLAAGPTQYF. The chain uses TRBV3-1 and TRBJ2-3; 9 nucleotides match TRBD2. V lost 3 bases and J lost 8; bases outside the gene matches: 9. The CDR3 consists of 15 residues. The germline V gene has CDR1 LGHDT and CDR2 YNNKEL (reference sequence).

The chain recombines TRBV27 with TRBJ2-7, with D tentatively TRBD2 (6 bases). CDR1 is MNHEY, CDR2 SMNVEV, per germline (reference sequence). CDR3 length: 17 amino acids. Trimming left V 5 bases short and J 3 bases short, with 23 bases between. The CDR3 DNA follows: TGTGCCAGCAGTGCGTTTGGGAGGTCGTCATCCCGCTACGAGCAGTACGTC. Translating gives CASSAFGRSSSRYEQYV.

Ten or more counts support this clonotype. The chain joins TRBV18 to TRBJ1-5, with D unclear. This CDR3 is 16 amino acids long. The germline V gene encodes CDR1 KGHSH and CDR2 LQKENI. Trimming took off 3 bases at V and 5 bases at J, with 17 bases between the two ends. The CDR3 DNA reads TGTGCCAGCTCACCCTCAACCCCACGGAAAGATCAGCCCCAGCATTTT. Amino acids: CASSPSTPRKDQPQHF. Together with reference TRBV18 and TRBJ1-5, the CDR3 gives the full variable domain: NAGVMQNPRHLVRRRGQEARLRCSPMKGHSHVYWYRQLPEEGLKFMVYLQKENIIDESGMPKERFSAEFPKEGPSILRIQQVVRGDSAAYFCASSPSTPRKDQPQHFGDGTRLSIL.

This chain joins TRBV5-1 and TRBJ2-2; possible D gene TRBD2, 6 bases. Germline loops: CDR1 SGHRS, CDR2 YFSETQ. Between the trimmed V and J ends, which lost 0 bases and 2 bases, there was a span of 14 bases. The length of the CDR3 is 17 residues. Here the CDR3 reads CASSLDRGTLNTGELFF. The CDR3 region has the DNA TGCGCCAGCAGCTTGGATCGCGGGACGCTAAACACCGGGGAGCTGTTTTTT.

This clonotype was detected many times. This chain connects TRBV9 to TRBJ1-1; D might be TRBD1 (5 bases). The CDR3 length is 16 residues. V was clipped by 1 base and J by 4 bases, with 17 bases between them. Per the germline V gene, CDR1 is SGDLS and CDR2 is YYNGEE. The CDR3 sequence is CASSVSSTEAPTEAFF. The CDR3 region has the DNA TGTGCCAGCAGCGTATCCTCGACAGAGGCTCCCACTGAAGCTTTCTTT.

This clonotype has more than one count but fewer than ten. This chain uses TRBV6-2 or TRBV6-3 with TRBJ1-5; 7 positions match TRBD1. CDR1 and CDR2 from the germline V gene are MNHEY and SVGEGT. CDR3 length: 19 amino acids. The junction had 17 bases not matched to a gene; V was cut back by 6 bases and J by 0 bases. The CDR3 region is CASSSQQGRSPYSNQPQHF. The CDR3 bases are TGTGCCAGCAGCTCACAACAGGGGCGTTCCCCTTATAGCAATCAGCCCCAGCATTTT.

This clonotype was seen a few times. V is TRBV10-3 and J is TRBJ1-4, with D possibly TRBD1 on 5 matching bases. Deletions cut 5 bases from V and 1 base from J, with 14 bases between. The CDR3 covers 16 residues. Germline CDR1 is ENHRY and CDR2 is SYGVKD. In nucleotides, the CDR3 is TGTGCCATCAGTAACGGGCAGGGAGAAACTAATGAAAAACTGTTTTTT. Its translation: CAISNGQGETNEKLFF.

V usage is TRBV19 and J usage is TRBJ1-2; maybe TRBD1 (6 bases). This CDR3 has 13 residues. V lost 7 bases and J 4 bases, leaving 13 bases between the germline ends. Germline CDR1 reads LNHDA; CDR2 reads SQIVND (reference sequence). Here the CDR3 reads CASTTGRGYGYTF. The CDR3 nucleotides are TGTGCCAGTACCACGGGCAGGGGCTATGGCTACACCTTC.

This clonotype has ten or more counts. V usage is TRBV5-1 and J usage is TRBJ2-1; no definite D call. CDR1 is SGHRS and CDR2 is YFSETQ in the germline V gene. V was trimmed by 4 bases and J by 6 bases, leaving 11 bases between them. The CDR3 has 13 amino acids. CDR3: CASSPLPANEQFF. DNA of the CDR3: TGCGCCAGCAGCCCACTCCCGGCCAATGAGCAGTTCTTC.

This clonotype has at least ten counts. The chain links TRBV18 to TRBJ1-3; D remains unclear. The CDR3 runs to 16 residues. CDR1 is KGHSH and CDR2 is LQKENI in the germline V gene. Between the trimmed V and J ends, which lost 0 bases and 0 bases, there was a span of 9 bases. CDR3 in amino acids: CASSPPSRYSGNTIYF. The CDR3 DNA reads TGTGCCAGCTCACCACCGAGCCGGTACTCTGGAAACACCATATATTTT.